This T cell receptor beta chain was captured in a study of T-cell reconstitution after alpha-beta-depleted transplantation in children (dated by TCRdb to 2015 to 2016). At the level of the whole study: T-cell immune reconstitution after TCRalphabeta/CD19-depleted allogeneic hematopoietic cell transplantation in children was quantitatively tracked in the study by means of TCR repertoire profiling.

Summary of the overall study and its limitations: Apparently early alphabetaT-cell count recovery about two months after transplant reportedly relied on only several hundred rapidly expanded clones derived from non-depleted graft cells. In some patients, the high TCRbeta diversity seen at day 60 was put down to recipient T cells and intrathymic progenitors that had survived conditioning. Over the following months the frequencies of hyperexpanded clones went down, and after one year T-cell counts and TCRbeta diversity were mostly credited to newly produced T cells.

Interpreted using the paper, the treatment or condition label stands for: allogeneic hematopoietic cell transplantation with graft depleted of TCRalphabeta T cells and CD19 B cells. The transplant recipients were children given TCRalphabeta/CD19-depleted allogeneic hematopoietic cell grafts. This clonotype was picked up a small number of times. Its antigen is unknown. No clone much larger than this one lies a single base away; base qualities are absent. The germline V gene gives CDR1 as LGHNA and CDR2 as YNFKEQ. After removal of 3 bases from V and 6 bases from J, the junction retains 12 bases not matched to a gene. From cysteine to phenylalanine, the CDR3 is 17 amino acids long. Only CDR3 DNA remains: 51 bases, in frame from the first base. The method behind the library was PCR. Sequencing was performed on an Illumina HiSeq 2500. TCR libraries were prepared with molecular barcoding, using unique molecular identifiers to normalize TCRbeta repertoire quantification. Clones were called with MiXCR by TCRdb after fastp trimmed the public reads at Q25, and only in-frame beta chains were retained. A single entry per CDR3 protein holds the most common genes and DNA from its merged rows. The sample includes 300,000 to 400,000 distinct CDR3 sequences, with 15% to 20% observed a single time. Around two fifths of the sample is in the top ten clones.

Sequencing was performed on PBMCs, mostly from graft donor cells, taken 360 days after TCRalphabeta/CD19-depleted stem cell transplant. This clonotype was obtained from a male patient aged 2-9 years who had a stem cell transplant for acute lymphoblastic leukemia, so the T cells may come from the graft donor. The chain was built from TRBV4-2 and TRBJ1-4; 8 central bases correspond to TRBD1. The CDR3 loop reads CASSHGQGMGRDEKLFF. In nucleotide form, the sequence is TGTGCCAGCAGCCACGGACAGGGAATGGGAAGGGATGAAAAACTGTTTTTT.